This is a list of T cell receptor beta chains from one sample in a study of blood T cell repertoires in COVID-19. Generated by immunoSEQ multiplex PCR, the TCRdb table keeps only in-frame clones and is missing some. The sample includes fewer than 350,000 clones, around 91% of them seen just once. What was sequenced was PBMCs or T cells enriched from blood (not recorded which). These receptors came from a woman aged 40-49 years who had recovered from COVID-19. Each CDR3 is given with its conserved first and last residue. Each record gives: V gene, J gene, clone size, CDR3 protein. Size is omitted from some rows. Given values are once, few, many or a class for expanded clones.

>TRBV29-1|TRBJ1-2|NA
CSVVGQGIFVPGYTF
>TRBV28|TRBJ1-3|once
CASSLGGSGNTIYF
>TRBV25-1|TRBJ2-6|NA
CASSDIGTGANVLTF
>TRBV6-2/TRBV6-3|TRBJ2-7|NA
CASSYATDHEQYF
>TRBV5-6|TRBJ2-7|NA
CASSLASGRYEQYF
>TRBV19|TRBJ2-1|NA
CASSIEREVIYNEQFF
>TRBV19|TRBJ1-5|NA
CASSMRVRDRVQPQHF
>TRBV24-1|TRBJ2-1|NA
CATSDTGVSSYNEQFF
>TRBV20-1|TRBJ2-2|NA
CSAPGTGELFF
>TRBV4-3|TRBJ2-7|NA
CASSQEGLATHEQYF
>TRBV30|TRBJ2-7|once
CAWRYRQGNYEQYF
>TRBV6-2/TRBV6-3|TRBJ1-5|NA
CASSSPGWNQPQHF
>TRBV27|TRBJ2-1|NA
CASSLPGASYNEQFF
>TRBV9|TRBJ2-7|NA
CASSPRGKGSTYEQYF
>TRBV6-5|TRBJ1-5|NA
CASSTGQDQPQHF
>TRBV12-2|TRBJ2-5|NA
CASRLASRTSGQETQYF
>TRBV5-1|TRBJ2-7|NA
CASSLGLSTAYEQYF
>TRBV30|TRBJ2-7|NA
CAWRVAGTDGYEQYF
>TRBV24-1|TRBJ1-1|NA
CATSALGGVEAFF
>TRBV5-1|TRBJ2-5|NA
CASRREETQYF
>TRBV4-1|TRBJ2-1|NA
CASSRDPQEAGGHNEQFF
>TRBV5-1|TRBJ1-4|NA
CASSPGPRPPSNEKLFF
>TRBV7-6|TRBJ1-1|NA
CASSLARVSTEAFF
>TRBV2|TRBJ2-7|NA
CASSEEGGEMYEQYF
>TRBV13|TRBJ1-4|NA
CASSLMGQGREKLFF
>TRBV19|TRBJ2-1|NA
CASSDPGTGAWVIF
>TRBV18|TRBJ2-7|NA
CASSPQSETYEQYF
>TRBV19|TRBJ2-5|NA
CASSSPSSGQETQYF
>TRBV18|TRBJ2-3|NA
CASSLKRETDTQYF
>TRBV9|TRBJ2-7|NA
CASSVASSQDYEQYF
>TRBV3-1/TRBV3-2|TRBJ2-7|NA
CASSQTHSQGHEQYF
>TRBV28|TRBJ2-5|NA
CASTPPGKETQYF
>TRBV18|TRBJ2-7|few
CASSPGRRGSYEQYF
>TRBV9|TRBJ2-2|NA
CASSQITGELFF
>TRBV4-3|TRBJ2-7|NA
CASSLRLAGDVEQYF
>TRBV24-1|TRBJ1-5|NA
CATSDSNDRSQPQHF
>TRBV7-8|TRBJ1-5|NA
CASSGTPDQPQHF
>TRBV24-1|TRBJ2-7|NA
CATSDSSPYEQYF
>TRBV27|TRBJ2-3|NA
CASSFAGQGADTQYF
>TRBV9|TRBJ2-1|NA
CASSPRGLAGVPYNEQFF
>TRBV24-1|TRBJ2-2|NA
CATSGQGVGTGELFF
>TRBV19|TRBJ1-3|NA
CASRQGSGNTIYF
>TRBV7-2|TRBJ1-1|NA
CASSLQGANTEAFF
>TRBV19|TRBJ1-5|NA
CASSTGVNSNQPQHF
>TRBV7-2|TRBJ2-3|NA
CASSLATSGISTDTQYF
>TRBV2|TRBJ1-6|NA
CASGDRVHSPLHF
>TRBV30|TRBJ1-4|NA
CAWSVGGDGQEKLFF
>TRBV29-1|TRBJ2-1|NA
CSVEASGRPGQFF
>TRBV7-3|TRBJ2-2|NA
CASSLGLGSGELFF